The subject of this entry is one TCR beta chain. The sample belongs to a study of blood T cell repertoires in COVID-19. Study overall: Spain, Italy and the United States supplied samples that represented acute and convalescent COVID-19. Nucleic acid was either cDNA or gDNA, and it came from T cells, B-cell-depleted T cells, or PBMCs.

CDR3 length: 15 amino acids. Germline assignment: CDR1 SGHAT and CDR2 FQNNGV. Trimming cost V 5 bases and J 1 base; bases outside gene matches: 6. In the original processing: The assay estimated nucleated cells by amplifying reference gene primers. TCRdb keeps only in-frame clones here, not all; method: immunoSEQ multiplex PCR. D and trimming come from the DNA, and the V and J calls and clone size come from that table. The table records 150,000 to 160,000 clones, 80% to 90% of them present only once. The chain is built from TRBV11-2 and TRBJ2-3; 7 bases fit TRBD1. The receptor comes from a woman aged 70-85 years with acute or convalescent COVID-19. The sequencing sample was made of peripheral blood. The CDR3 nucleotides are TGTGCCAGCAGCCCTCAGACAGGGCGCACAGATACGCAGTATTTT. This sequence encodes CASSPQTGRTDTQYF.